The clone carrying this TCR beta chain was found a few times. Antigen: not known. The germline V and J ends were trimmed by 0 bases and 1 base, with 9 bases remaining between them. CDR3 length: 16 residues. Germline-derived CDR1 and CDR2 are LGHNA and YSLEER. MiXCR, run by TCRdb on the RT-PCR reads, gives a single entry per CDR3 protein. Among around 580,000 distinct CDR3 sequences, 12% were seen once, and the ten largest hold 10% to 13%. The data stem from a study of response to subunit inactivated influenza vaccine. Broader study findings: That few new T cells are recruited by each seasonal influenza vaccination was the authors' suggestion.

This TCR was recovered from a man aged 45-65 years who received an inactivated influenza vaccine. The chain carries TRBV4-3 and TRBJ2-2; D is undetermined. Sequenced here: PBMCs from blood, sampled on the day of vaccination. The CDR3 DNA reads as TGCGCCAGCAGCCAAGATCTCTTACAGAACACCGGGGAGCTGTTTTTT. Protein product: CASSQDLLQNTGELFF.